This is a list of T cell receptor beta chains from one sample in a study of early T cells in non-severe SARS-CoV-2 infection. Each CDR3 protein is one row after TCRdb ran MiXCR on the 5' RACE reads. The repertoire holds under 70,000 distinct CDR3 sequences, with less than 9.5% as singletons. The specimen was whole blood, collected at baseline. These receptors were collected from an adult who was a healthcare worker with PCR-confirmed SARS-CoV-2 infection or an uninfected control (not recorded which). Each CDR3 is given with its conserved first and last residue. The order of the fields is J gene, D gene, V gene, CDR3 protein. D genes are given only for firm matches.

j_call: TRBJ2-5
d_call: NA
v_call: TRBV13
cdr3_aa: CASSFPGLGQETQYF

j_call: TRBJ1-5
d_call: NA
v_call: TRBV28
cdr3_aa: CASRSNQPQHF

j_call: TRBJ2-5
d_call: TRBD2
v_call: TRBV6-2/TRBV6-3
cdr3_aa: CASRRLAVQETQYF

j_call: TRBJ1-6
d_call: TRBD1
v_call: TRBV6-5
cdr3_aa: CASRQGAGSSYNSPLHF

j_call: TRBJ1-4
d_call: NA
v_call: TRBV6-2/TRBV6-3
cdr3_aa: CASSYPPGANEKLFF

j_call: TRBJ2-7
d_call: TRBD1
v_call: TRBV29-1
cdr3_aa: CSVDRITNYEQYF

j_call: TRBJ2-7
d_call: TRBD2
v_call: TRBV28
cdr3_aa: CASSFPSGSYEQYF

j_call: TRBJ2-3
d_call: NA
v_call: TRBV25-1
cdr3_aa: CASSEWLSGTSTDTQYF

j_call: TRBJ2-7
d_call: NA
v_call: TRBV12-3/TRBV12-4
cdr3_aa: CASSFPGTYEQYF

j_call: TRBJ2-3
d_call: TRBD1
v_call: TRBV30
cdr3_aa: CVLRRQGASDTQYF

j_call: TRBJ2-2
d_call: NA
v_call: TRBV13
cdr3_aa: CASSLARGNTGELFF

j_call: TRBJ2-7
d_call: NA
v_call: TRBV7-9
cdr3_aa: CASSSITYEQYF

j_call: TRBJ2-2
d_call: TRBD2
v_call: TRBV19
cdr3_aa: CASALARRTSGRRGTGELFF

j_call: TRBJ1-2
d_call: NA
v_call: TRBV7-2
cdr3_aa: CASSLPPVRGYTF

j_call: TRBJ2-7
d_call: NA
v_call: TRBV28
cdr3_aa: CASSYTGSSYEQYF

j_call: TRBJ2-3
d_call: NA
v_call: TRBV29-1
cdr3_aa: CSVDPRGSTDTQYF

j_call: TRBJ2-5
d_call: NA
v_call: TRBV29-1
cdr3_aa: CSVPNYGDGPQETQYF

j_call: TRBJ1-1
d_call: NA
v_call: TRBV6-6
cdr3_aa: CAGGGNAEAFF

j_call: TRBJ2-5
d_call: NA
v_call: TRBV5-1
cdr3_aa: CASSLGLDTKETQYF

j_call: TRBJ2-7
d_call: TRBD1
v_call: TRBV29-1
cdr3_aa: CSAGQGRGEQYF

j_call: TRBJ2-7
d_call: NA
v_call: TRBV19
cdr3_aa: CASRDSLHEQYF

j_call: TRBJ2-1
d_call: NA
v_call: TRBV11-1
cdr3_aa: CASSGAPRESFF

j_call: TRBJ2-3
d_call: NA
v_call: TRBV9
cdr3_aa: CASTLGRGSTDTQYF

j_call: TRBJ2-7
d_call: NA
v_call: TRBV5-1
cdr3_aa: CASSDDNSYEQYF

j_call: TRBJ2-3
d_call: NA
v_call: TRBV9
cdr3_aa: CASSVLATDTQYF

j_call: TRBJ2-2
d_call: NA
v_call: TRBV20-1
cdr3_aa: CSAPFSVRGANTGELFF

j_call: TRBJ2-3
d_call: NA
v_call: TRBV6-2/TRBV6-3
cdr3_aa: CASSSGKATQYF

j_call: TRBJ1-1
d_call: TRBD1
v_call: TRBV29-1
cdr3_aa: CSVDVTGGLTEAFF

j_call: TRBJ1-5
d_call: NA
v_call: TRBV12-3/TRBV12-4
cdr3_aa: CASSFSSGHQPQHF

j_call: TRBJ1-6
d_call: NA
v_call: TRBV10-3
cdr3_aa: CAIKGTPYNSPLHF

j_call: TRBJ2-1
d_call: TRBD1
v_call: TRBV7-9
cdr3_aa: CASSSRDRGLREQFF

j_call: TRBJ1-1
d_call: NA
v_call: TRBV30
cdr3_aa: CAWSSGMNTEAFF

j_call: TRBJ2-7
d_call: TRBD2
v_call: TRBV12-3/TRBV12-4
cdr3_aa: CASSSETSGRGEQYF

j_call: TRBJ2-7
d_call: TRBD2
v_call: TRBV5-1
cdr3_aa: CASSRTGLVRRSLEQYF

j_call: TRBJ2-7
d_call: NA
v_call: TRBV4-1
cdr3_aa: CASSQYSGEYYEQYF

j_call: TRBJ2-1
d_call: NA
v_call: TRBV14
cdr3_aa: CASSSYRVSYNEQFF

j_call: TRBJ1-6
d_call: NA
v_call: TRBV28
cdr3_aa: CASSLIGRSPLHF

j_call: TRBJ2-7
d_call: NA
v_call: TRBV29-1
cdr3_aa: CSAESQYEQYF

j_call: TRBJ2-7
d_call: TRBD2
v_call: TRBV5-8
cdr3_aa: CASRLRSGEYF

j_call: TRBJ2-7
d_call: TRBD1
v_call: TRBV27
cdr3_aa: CASRDQGAHEQYF

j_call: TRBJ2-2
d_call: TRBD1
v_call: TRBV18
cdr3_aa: CASSPWDRNTGELFF

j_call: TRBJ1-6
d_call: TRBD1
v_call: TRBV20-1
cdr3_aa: CSARATGDNSPLHF

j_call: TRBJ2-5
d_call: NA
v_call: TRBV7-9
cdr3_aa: CASSLSGMIAVQETQYF

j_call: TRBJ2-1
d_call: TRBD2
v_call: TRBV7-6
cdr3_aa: CASSPTGLAGYIPRASYNEQFF